This entry lists 24 T cell receptor beta chains sequenced from one sample in a study of early stage breast cancer tumors. Some clones are missing from TCRdb's copy, which holds only in-frame ones; the method was immunoSEQ multiplex PCR. Seen here are approximately 48,000 clones, under 95% observed once, and the top ten hold around 5%. Sequencing was done on a sample of blood. Receptors originate from a person between 65 and 80 years old with breast cancer.

This chain connects TRBV28 to TRBJ1-5, with 8 bases lining up with TRBD1. The ends lost 5 bases at V and 4 bases at J; junction bases unmatched: 7. Germline assignment: CDR1 MDHEN and CDR2 SYDVKM. The CDR3 is 15 residues long. DNA for the CDR3: TGTGCCAGCAGTCCCCGTCGACAGGGGAATCAGCCCCAGCATTTT. Translation gives CASSPRRQGNQPQHF.

V and J are TRBV18 and TRBJ1-6; TRBD1 aligns across 7 bases. The CDR3 spans 14 residues. Germline-derived CDR1 and CDR2 are KGHSH and LQKENI. The trim removed 7 bases at V and 5 bases at J, leaving 5 bases unmatched. The CDR3 DNA follows: TGTGCCAGCTTCTCCGGGACAGATAATTCACCCCTCCACTTT. Residues: CASFSGTDNSPLHF.

This sequence joins TRBV7-2 and TRBJ1-2, with 7 bases aligning to TRBD1. The CDR3 length is 15 residues. The germline V gene has CDR1 SGHTA and CDR2 FQGNSA. The V segment lost 4 bases and the J segment 4 bases; nucleotides outside the gene matches: 9. The CDR3: CASSSREGQIYGYTF. In nucleotides, the CDR3 is TGTGCCAGCAGCTCGCGAGAGGGACAGATCTATGGCTACACCTTC. The full variable domain, completed using reference TRBV7-2 and TRBJ1-2, is GAGVSQSPSNKVTEKGKDVELRCDPISGHTALYWYRQSLGQGLEFLIYFQGNSAPDKSGLPSDRFSAERTGGSVSTLTIQRTQQEDSAVYLCASSSREGQIYGYTFGSGTRLTVV.

The chain recombines TRBV25-1 with TRBJ2-1; 15 bases are shared with TRBD2. The CDR3 loop spans 16 amino acids. The V and J ends lost 3 bases and 10 bases, in that order; junction bases with no gene match: 7. Germline lookup yields CDR1 MGHDK and CDR2 SYGVNS. Here the CDR3 reads CASSDPGLAGGQEQFF. The CDR3 DNA reads TGTGCCAGCAGTGACCCCGGACTAGCGGGAGGGCAAGAGCAGTTCTTC.

This chain connects TRBV2 to TRBJ2-5; 8 nucleotides line up with TRBD1. This CDR3 has 15 residues. In germline, CDR1 is SNHLY, CDR2 FYNNEI. The V and J ends lost 6 bases and 1 base, in that order; junction bases with no gene match: 7. Here the CDR3 reads CASRGDRIIQETQYF. The DNA for the CDR3 is TGTGCCAGCAGGGGGGACAGGATAATCCAAGAGACCCAGTACTTC.

V usage is TRBV5-4 and J usage is TRBJ1-1, with 8 nucleotides matching TRBD1. CDR1 and CDR2 from the germline V gene are SGHNT and YYREEE (reference sequence). This CDR3 contains 14 residues. The junction had 3 bases not matched to a gene; V was cut back by 4 bases and J by 1 base. CDR3 sequence reads: CASSPGQGNTEAFF. In DNA, the CDR3 is TGTGCCAGCAGCCCTGGACAGGGGAACACTGAAGCTTTCTTT.

J is TRBJ1-4 and V is TRBV19, with TRBD1 identical over 7 bases. Germline CDR1 and CDR2: LNHDA and SQIVND (reference sequence). The CDR3 is 15 amino acids. Trimming removed 2 bases from V and 3 bases from J; junction bases left unmatched: 3. This CDR3 is CASSIMGQPNEKLFF. The CDR3 DNA is TGTGCCAGTAGTATAATGGGACAGCCTAATGAAAAACTGTTTTTT. Variable domain in full (rest from reference TRBV19 and TRBJ1-4): DGGITQSPKYLFRKEGQNVTLSCEQNLNHDAMYWYRQDPGQGLRLIYYSQIVNDFQKGDIAEGYSVSREKKESFPLTVTSAQKNPTAFYLCASSIMGQPNEKLFFGSGTQLSVL.

This clone occurred a few times. V is TRBV18 and J is TRBJ2-7, with 9 bases fitting TRBD1. The germline CDR1 and CDR2 sequences are KGHSH and LQKENI. V was pared by 5 bases and J by 6 bases, with 5 bases of the junction left unmatched. The length of the CDR3 is 13 residues. The CDR3, as DNA: TGTGCCAGCTCAAGCGACAGGGGGGGCGAGCAGTACTTC. Protein product: CASSSDRGGEQYF.

The chain recombines TRBV11-3 with TRBJ2-1, with TRBD1 matching over 10 bases. Germline CDR1 and CDR2: SGHNT and YENEEA. The CDR3 is 12 amino acids. J was trimmed by 7 bases and V by 6 bases; bases with no gene match: 0. CDR3 residues: CASRGQGNEQFF. For the CDR3, the DNA is TGTGCCAGCAGGGGACAGGGGAATGAGCAGTTCTTC.

V and J are TRBV30 and TRBJ2-3, with 9 nucleotides matching TRBD1. This CDR3 is built from 14 residues. The J segment lost 0 bases and the V segment lost 8 bases, leaving 6 bases of the junction unmatched. CDR1 and CDR2 from the germline V gene are GTSNPN and SVGIG (reference sequence). The CDR3, as DNA: TGTGCCAAGTCCGGGACAGGGAGCACAGATACGCAGTATTTT. As protein: CAKSGTGSTDTQYF.

This clone was observed a few times. The V call is TRBV6-1, the J call TRBJ1-2, with TRBD1 matching over 7 bases. V lost 6 bases, J lost 2 bases, and 9 bases stayed unmatched. This CDR3 has 15 amino acids. Germline V gives CDR1 MNHNS, CDR2 SASEGT. The CDR3 DNA follows: TGTGCCAGCAGCCCGGACAGGAGGGCGAACTATGGCTACACCTTC. Protein product: CASSPDRRANYGYTF.

V is TRBV7-9 and J is TRBJ2-2; 7 bases align to TRBD1. From germline, CDR1 is SEHNR and CDR2 FQNEAQ (reference sequence). The J segment lost 3 bases and the V segment lost 1 base, leaving 2 bases of the junction unmatched. The CDR3 runs to 15 residues. The DNA of the CDR3 is TGTGCCAGCAGCTTAGGGGACAGCTACACCGGGGAGCTGTTTTTT. This encodes CASSLGDSYTGELFF.

The V gene is TRBV5-4, the J gene TRBJ1-2; D is possibly TRBD1 (6 bases). Germline V gives CDR1 SGHNT, CDR2 YYREEE (reference sequence). This CDR3 is built from 13 residues. Trimming shortened V by 1 base and J by 8 bases, and 12 bases separated the two germline ends. The CDR3, as DNA: TGTGCCAGCAGCTTGAGGGGGTGGGGAGGCTACACCTTC. Residues: CASSLRGWGGYTF.

The V call is TRBV29-1, the J call TRBJ2-3; 9 nucleotides line up with TRBD2. The CDR3 covers 17 residues. The germline V gene encodes CDR1 SQVTM and CDR2 ANQGSEA. J was trimmed by 0 bases and V by 2 bases; bases with no gene match: 9. DNA for the CDR3: TGCAGCGTTGAACCCCCCCTAGCGGGAACTAGCACAGATACGCAGTATTTT. This translates into CSVEPPLAGTSTDTQYF.

The genes are TRBV6-6 and TRBJ2-7, with no clear D. The CDR3 has 12 residues. V gave up 2 bases and J gave up 2 bases, with 4 bases separating them. In germline, CDR1 is MNHNY, CDR2 SVGAGI (reference sequence). CDR3 residues: CASSYNTYEQYF. The CDR3 nucleotides read TGTGCCAGCAGTTACAATACCTACGAGCAGTACTTC.

The chain couples TRBV6-6 to TRBJ1-4, with TRBD1 matching 7 bases. The germline V gene encodes CDR1 MNHNY and CDR2 SVGAGI (reference sequence). This CDR3 region has 13 residues. With V trimmed by 5 bases and J by 5 bases, 2 bases remained unmatched. The CDR3 DNA is TGTGCCAGCAGTCAGGGACAGAATGAAAAACTGTTTTTT. This translates into CASSQGQNEKLFF.

The V and J genes are TRBV6-6 and TRBJ2-7, with TRBD1 matching 8 bases. J was trimmed by 2 bases and V by 2 bases; bases with no gene match: 2. Germline V CDR1 and CDR2: MNHNY, SVGAGI (reference sequence). This CDR3 is built from 14 residues. CDR3 residues: CASSYPGQAYEQYF. In DNA form, the CDR3 reads TGTGCCAGCAGTTACCCGGGACAGGCCTACGAGCAGTACTTC.

The genes are TRBV19 and TRBJ1-2; D might be TRBD1 (6 bases). Trimming removed 5 bases at V and 5 bases at J, with 12 bases between. CDR3 length equals 13 residues. CDR1 is LNHDA, CDR2 SQIVND, per germline (reference sequence). The DNA for the CDR3 is TGTGCCAGTAGTTCTAACAGGGCTTATGGCTACACCTTC. Protein product: CASSSNRAYGYTF.

J is TRBJ1-3 and V is TRBV29-1; D call uncertain. The length of the CDR3 is 12 residues. From germline, CDR1 is SQVTM and CDR2 ANQGSEA. Trimming took off 7 bases at V and 0 bases at J, with 7 bases between the two ends. The CDR3 loop reads CSAPSSGNTIYF. The CDR3 region has the DNA TGCAGCGCGCCTAGCTCTGGAAACACCATATATTTT.

This sequence joins TRBV6-5 and TRBJ1-1; D uncertain. This CDR3 has 13 residues. Germline CDR1 MNHEY, CDR2 SVGAGI. Trimming left V 0 bases short and J 5 bases short, with 7 bases between. The CDR3 protein is CASSYSRATEAFF. The CDR3 DNA is TGTGCCAGCAGTTACTCGAGGGCTACTGAAGCTTTCTTT.

J is TRBJ2-5 and V is TRBV9; 8 nucleotides match TRBD1. The CDR3 loop spans 15 amino acids. The V gene end was trimmed by 2 bases and the J gene end by 2 bases; junction bases not matched to a gene: 5. Germline V lookup: CDR1 SGDLS, CDR2 YYNGEE. DNA for the CDR3: TGTGCCAGCAGCGTGGCAGGGGGCCGTCAAGAGACCCAGTACTTC. This encodes CASSVAGGRQETQYF.

The rearrangement links TRBV6-5 to TRBJ1-3; possibly TRBD1 for D (5 bases). Germline CDR1 reads MNHEY; CDR2 reads SVGAGI. The CDR3 extends over 14 amino acids. Trimming shortened V by 7 bases and J by 8 bases, and 18 bases separated the two germline ends. The CDR3 sequence: CASTKAGKGDTIYF. The CDR3, as DNA: TGTGCCAGCACCAAAGCAGGGAAAGGTGACACCATATATTTT.

The chain employs TRBV7-2 and TRBJ1-4; no firm D call. The CDR3 consists of 13 residues. V shed 10 bases and J shed 0 bases, with 9 bases lying between them. Germline lookup yields CDR1 SGHTA and CDR2 FQGNSA. The CDR3 DNA is TGTGCCACGAGGAGGGCAACTAATGAAAAACTGTTTTTT. Residues: CATRRATNEKLFF. Filled out from reference TRBV7-2 and TRBJ1-4, the complete variable domain reads GAGVSQSPSNKVTEKGKDVELRCDPISGHTALYWYRQSLGQGLEFLIYFQGNSAPDKSGLPSDRFSAERTGGSVSTLTIQRTQQEDSAVYLCATRRATNEKLFFGSGTQLSVL.

This rearrangement joins TRBV11-2 to TRBJ1-3; 10 nucleotides agree with TRBD1. This CDR3 is built from 16 residues. In germline, CDR1 is SGHAT, CDR2 FQNNGV. J was trimmed by 2 bases and V by 5 bases; bases with no gene match: 6. Written as DNA, the CDR3 is TGTGCCAGCAGCGGAGCCGGGACAGGGGCTGGAAACACCATATATTTT. Translated: CASSGAGTGAGNTIYF. The full variable domain, rest sourced from reference TRBV11-2 and TRBJ1-3, is EAGVAQSPRYKIIEKRQSVAFWCNPISGHATLYWYQQILGQGPKLLIQFQNNGVVDDSQLPKDRFSAERLKGVDSTLKIQPAKLEDSAVYLCASSGAGTGAGNTIYFGEGSWLTVV.